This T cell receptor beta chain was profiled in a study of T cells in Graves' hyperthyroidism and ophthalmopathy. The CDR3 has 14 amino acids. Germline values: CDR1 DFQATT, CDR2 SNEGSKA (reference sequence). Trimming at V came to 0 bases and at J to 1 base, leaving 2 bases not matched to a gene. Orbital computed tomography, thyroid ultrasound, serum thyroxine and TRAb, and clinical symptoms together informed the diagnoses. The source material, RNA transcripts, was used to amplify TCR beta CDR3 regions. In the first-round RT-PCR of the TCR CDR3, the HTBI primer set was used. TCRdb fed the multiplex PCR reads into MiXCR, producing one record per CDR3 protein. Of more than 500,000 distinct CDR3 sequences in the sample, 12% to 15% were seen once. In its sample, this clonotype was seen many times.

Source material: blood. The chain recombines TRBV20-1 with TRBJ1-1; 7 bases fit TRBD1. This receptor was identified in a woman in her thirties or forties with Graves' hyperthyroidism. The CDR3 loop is CSARDGTANTEAFF. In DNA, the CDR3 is TGCAGTGCTAGAGATGGGACAGCGAACACTGAAGCTTTCTTT.